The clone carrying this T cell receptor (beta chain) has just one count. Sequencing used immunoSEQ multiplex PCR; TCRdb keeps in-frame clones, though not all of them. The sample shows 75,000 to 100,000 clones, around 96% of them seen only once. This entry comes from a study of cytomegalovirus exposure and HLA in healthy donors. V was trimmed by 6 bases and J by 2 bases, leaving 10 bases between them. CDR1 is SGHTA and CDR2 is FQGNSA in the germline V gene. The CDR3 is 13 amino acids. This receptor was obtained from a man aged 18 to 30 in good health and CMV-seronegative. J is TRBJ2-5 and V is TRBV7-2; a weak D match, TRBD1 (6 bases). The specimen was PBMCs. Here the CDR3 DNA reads TGTGCCAGCAGTTACAGGGTTCAAGAGACCCAGTACTTC. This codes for CASSYRVQETQYF.